Listed here are 21 T cell receptor beta chains from one sample, sequenced in a study of post-analysis software for immune sequencing data. These receptors are not linked to any known antigen. The study, taken as a whole, reports: With TRBV5-6, TRBV5-1 and TRBV20-1 included, about five TRBV segments were more frequent in patients than in controls.

Every TCR beta cDNA library bore unique molecular identifiers. TCRdb re-derived calls from the PCR reads in MiXCR, one entry per CDR3 protein. Among fewer than 850,000 distinct CDR3 sequences listed, about 45% were seen once. Sequencing input: blood. Every receptor here comes from a girl aged 10-17 years with multiple sclerosis.

The V gene is TRBV7-8, the J gene TRBJ2-1, with no clear D. CDR1 is SGHVS, CDR2 FQNEAQ, per germline. This CDR3 contains 13 residues. V was shortened by 5 bases and J by 10 bases, with 15 bases between the two germline ends. The CDR3, as DNA: TGTGCCAGCAGCCCGGGCGGCGGTCAGGAGCAGTTCTTC. This sequence encodes CASSPGGGQEQFF.

The chain couples TRBV11-3 to TRBJ2-5; 7 positions agree with TRBD2. Per germline, CDR1 SGHNT and CDR2 YENEEA. The CDR3 covers 13 residues. J gave up 11 bases and V 3 bases, and 9 bases lay outside the gene matches. CDR3 nucleotide sequence: TGTGCCAGCAGCTTCCGAACTAGCGAAAAACAGTACTTC. It translates to CASSFRTSEKQYF.

The chain carries TRBV7-2 and TRBJ2-5; tentatively, D is TRBD2 (6 bases). Germline lookup yields CDR1 SGHTA and CDR2 FQGNSA. The CDR3 runs 14 residues. The V gene lost 5 bases and the J gene lost 5 bases, with 15 bases spanning the gap. In DNA, the CDR3 is TGTGCCAGCAGCCCCCGGAGGGGTGTCGAGACCCAGTACTTC. This sequence encodes CASSPRRGVETQYF.

In DNA form, the CDR3 reads TGTGCCAGCAGCTTAGGCCCGGGTAGCGGGATATACAATGAGCAGTTCTTC. Residues: CASSLGPGSGIYNEQFF. The chain carries TRBV7-9 and TRBJ2-1; 8 nucleotides line up with TRBD2. CDR3 length: 17 amino acids. Germline CDR1 SEHNR, CDR2 FQNEAQ (reference sequence). J lost 4 bases, V lost 1 base, and 9 bases had no gene match.

Only a few counts were recorded for this clonotype. The V and J genes are TRBV6-6 and TRBJ1-5; possible D gene TRBD1, 5 bases. V gave up 1 base and J gave up 2 bases, with 15 bases separating them. The germline V gene has CDR1 MNHNY and CDR2 SVGAGI (reference sequence). The CDR3 contains 17 residues. The CDR3 region is CASSYFLLKGGNQPQHF. As DNA, the CDR3 is TGTGCCAGCAGTTACTTTCTACTGAAAGGGGGCAATCAGCCCCAGCATTTT.

The chain has TRBV29-1 and TRBJ1-2; 7 positions agree with TRBD1. V was pared by 6 bases and J by 2 bases, with 6 bases of the junction left unmatched. The germline V gene encodes CDR1 SQVTM and CDR2 ANQGSEA. The CDR3 sequence is 13 residues long. The chain's CDR3 is CSVSRGGNYGYTF. In DNA, the CDR3 is TGCAGCGTGAGCAGGGGGGGAAACTATGGCTACACCTTC.

This sequence joins TRBV6-6 and TRBJ2-3; maybe TRBD2 (6 bases). Per germline, CDR1 MNHNY and CDR2 SVGAGI (reference sequence). V was pared by 2 bases and J by 0 bases, with 9 bases between. CDR3 length: 15 amino acids. CDR3 residues: CASSYNGLSTDTQYF. The CDR3 nucleotides are TGTGCCAGCAGTTACAATGGACTAAGCACAGATACGCAGTATTTT.

V usage is TRBV7-6 and J usage is TRBJ2-1; no firm D call. Looked up from germline, CDR1 is SGHVS and CDR2 is FNYEAQ. The CDR3 length is 17 residues. The V end lost 1 base, the J end lost 0 bases, and 13 bases lay between the germline ends. CDR3 nucleotide sequence: TGTGCCAGCAGCTTAGATGGCTTCTCGAGCTCCTACAATGAGCAGTTCTTC. It yields the protein CASSLDGFSSSYNEQFF.

V gene TRBV28 combines with J gene TRBJ2-4; 14 bases are a match to TRBD2. The J call is uncertain, as TRBJ2-7 better fits the DNA end. Germline lookup yields CDR1 MDHEN and CDR2 SYDVKM. This CDR3 contains 18 residues. CDR3 residues: CASSLYNWTSGRIYEQYF. The CDR3 nucleotides are TGTGCCAGCAGCCTGTATAATTGGACTAGCGGGAGGATCTACGAGCAGTACTTC.

The sample holds a few counts of this clonotype. The rearrangement links TRBV12-5 to TRBJ1-2; D gene ambiguous. Per germline, CDR1 LGHNT and CDR2 FRNRAP. The V and J ends lost 5 bases and 3 bases respectively, with 10 bases between them. The CDR3 runs 13 residues. The CDR3, as DNA: TGTGCTAGTGGTCGGTCTGGGGACTATGGCTACACCTTC. This codes for CASGRSGDYGYTF.

A note on this clonotype: At one end the junction does not follow the germline gene, possibly because of a read error. The rearrangement joins TRBV28 to TRBJ2-1, with TRBD2 identical over 7 bases. Germline V CDR1 and CDR2: MDHEN, SYDVKM. This CDR3 comprises 17 residues. The CDR3 reads CVSSPDGLVTKSNEQFF. The CDR3 DNA follows: TGTGTCAGCAGTCCGGACGGACTAGTCACCAAGAGCAATGAGCAGTTCTTC.

This clonotype was counted once. This chain connects TRBV27 to TRBJ1-6; TRBD1 aligns across 8 bases. The germline CDR1 and CDR2 sequences are MNHEY and SMNVEV (reference sequence). After removal of 9 bases from V and 9 bases from J, the junction contained 7 bases not matched to a gene. This CDR3 contains 13 residues. CDR3 sequence: CASQTGGGSPLHF. CDR3 nucleotides: TGTGCCAGTCAAACAGGGGGAGGTTCACCCCTCCACTTT.

The chain joins TRBV12-3 or TRBV12-4 to TRBJ2-7; D unclear. The V and J ends lost 1 base and 2 bases respectively, with 9 bases between them. The CDR3 consists of 14 residues. The CDR3 sequence: CASSLDSNTYEQYF. Written as DNA, the CDR3 is TGTGCCAGCAGTTTAGACTCGAACACCTACGAGCAGTACTTC.

This clonotype turned up a few times. This rearrangement joins TRBV7-9 to TRBJ2-1, with D possibly matching TRBD2 (5 bases). The CDR3 has 16 residues. Germline values: CDR1 SEHNR, CDR2 FQNEAQ (reference sequence). The V end lost 4 bases, the J end lost 5 bases, and 18 bases lay between the germline ends. CDR3 bases: TGTGCCAGCAGCTCCCCCATAAGGGAGCCTGACAATGAGCAGTTCTTC. Translating gives CASSSPIREPDNEQFF.

The chain recombines TRBV20-1 with TRBJ2-1; 7 bases line up with TRBD2. This CDR3 spans 15 amino acids. With V trimmed by 3 bases and J by 7 bases, 12 bases remained unmatched. Germline V gives CDR1 DFQATT, CDR2 SNEGSKA (reference sequence). In nucleotides, the CDR3 is TGCAGTGCTAGTTGGGGGGGGAGTCTAGGGAATGAGCAGTTCTTC. This sequence encodes CSASWGGSLGNEQFF.

The chain employs TRBV7-9 and TRBJ2-6; D gene ambiguous. The CDR3 has 16 residues. Germline CDR1 SEHNR, CDR2 FQNEAQ (reference sequence). V was clipped by 1 base and J by 6 bases, with 13 bases between them. CDR3 nucleotide sequence: TGTGCCAGCAGCTTAGAGCTCTCGGCTGTGGCCAACGTCCTGACTTTC. Translating gives CASSLELSAVANVLTF.

This clonotype turned up a few times. The J gene is TRBJ2-7, the V gene TRBV5-6; TRBD2 matches at 10 bases. J gave up 0 bases and V 5 bases, and 5 bases lay outside the gene matches. The CDR3 sequence is 15 residues long. In germline, CDR1 is SGHDT, CDR2 YYEEEE. This chain's CDR3 is CASSSSGRASYEQYF. The DNA of the CDR3 is TGTGCCAGCAGTTCCAGCGGGAGGGCCTCCTACGAGCAGTACTTC.

The V gene is TRBV20-1, the J gene TRBJ2-7; 11 nucleotides agree with TRBD2. The end of the DNA is better explained by TRBJ2-1, so the J call may be wrong. The length of the CDR3 is 16 residues. Germline values: CDR1 DFQATT, CDR2 SNEGSKA (reference sequence). The CDR3 DNA is TGCAGTGCTCGCCCTACGACTAGCGGGAAGGTCGATGAGCAGTTCTTC. Translation gives CSARPTTSGKVDEQFF.

The chain employs TRBV4-1 and TRBJ1-1; a possible D gene is TRBD1 (5 bases). Germline values: CDR1 MGHRA, CDR2 YSYEKL. The CDR3 spans 13 residues. Between the trimmed V and J ends, which lost 3 bases and 5 bases, there was a span of 10 bases. CDR3 DNA sequence: TGCGCCAGCAGCCAGGAGCGGGGGACTGAAGCTTTCTTT. This translates into CASSQERGTEAFF.

This clonotype was found a few times. CDR3 sequence (DNA): TGTGCCAGCAGTTGGACGGTTAACTATGGCTACACCTTC. Residues: CASSWTVNYGYTF. V usage is TRBV12-3 or TRBV12-4 and J usage is TRBJ1-2; no reliable D call. CDR3 length: 13 residues. V was cut by 4 bases and J by 1 base, with 7 bases left in between.

This clonotype was observed a single time. The chain combines TRBV12-3 or TRBV12-4 with TRBJ1-5; D is uncertain. This CDR3 is built from 12 residues. Trimming shortened V by 3 bases and J by 9 bases, and 9 bases separated the two germline ends. CDR3: CASSFPSGPQHF. CDR3 nucleotide sequence: TGTGCCAGCAGTTTCCCCTCTGGGCCCCAGCATTTT.